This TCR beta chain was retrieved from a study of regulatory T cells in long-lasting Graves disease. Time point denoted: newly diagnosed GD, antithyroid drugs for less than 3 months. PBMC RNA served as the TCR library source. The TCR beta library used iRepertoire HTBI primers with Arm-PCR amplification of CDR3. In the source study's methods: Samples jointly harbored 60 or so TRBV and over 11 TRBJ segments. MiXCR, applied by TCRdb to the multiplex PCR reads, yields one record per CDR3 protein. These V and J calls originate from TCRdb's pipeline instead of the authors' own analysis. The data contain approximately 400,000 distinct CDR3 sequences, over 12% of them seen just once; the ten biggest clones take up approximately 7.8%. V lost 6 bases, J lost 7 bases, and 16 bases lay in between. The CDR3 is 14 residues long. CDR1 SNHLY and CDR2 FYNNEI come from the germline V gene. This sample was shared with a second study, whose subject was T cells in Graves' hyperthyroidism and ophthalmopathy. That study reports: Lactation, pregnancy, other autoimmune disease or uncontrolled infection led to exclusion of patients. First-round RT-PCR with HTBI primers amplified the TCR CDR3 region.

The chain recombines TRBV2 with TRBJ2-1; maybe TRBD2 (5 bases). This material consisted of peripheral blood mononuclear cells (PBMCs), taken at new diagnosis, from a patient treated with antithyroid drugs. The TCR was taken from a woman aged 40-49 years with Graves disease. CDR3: CASRRAVLGNEQFF. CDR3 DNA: TGTGCCAGCAGGAGAGCGGTTTTAGGGAATGAGCAGTTCTTC.